The T cell receptor (beta chain) described here comes from a study of human T cells and chemical hapten exposure. Findings and caveats of the study: In the PT1 data, expanded TCR counts showed a positive correlation with patch test score.

The time point was: patch test 3, about 24 weeks after DPC sensitization. The treatment here: therapeutic diphenylcyclopropenone sensitization with weekly scalp DPC. Per the germline V gene, CDR1 is MDHEN and CDR2 is SYDVKM. The V gene lost 5 bases and the J gene lost 0 bases, with 11 bases spanning the gap. CDR3 size: 15 residues. In the case of this clonotype: Antigen: not known.

TCRdb re-called the RACE reads through MiXCR, storing one row per CDR3 protein. In the table there are just under 65,000 distinct CDR3 sequences, approximately 11% of which are singletons. This TCR was recovered from a woman aged 25 to 45 with alopecia areata. Some clones in this sample may be carry-over from other donors' samples. The rearrangement links TRBV28 to TRBJ2-1; D is perhaps TRBD2 (5 bases). This specimen was whole blood, taken in connection with sensitization to the hapten diphenylcyclopropenone (DPC). CDR3 amino acids: CASSLGGSSYNEQFF. In DNA, the CDR3 is TGTGCCAGCAGTCTCGGTGGGAGCTCCTACAATGAGCAGTTCTTC.